The clone carrying this TCR beta chain showed up many times. The data originate from a study of regulatory T cells in long-lasting Graves disease. This sample's time point: persistent/refractory GD, antithyroid drugs over 5 years with positive TRAb. The TCR library was prepared using RNA isolated from PBMCs. The ends lost 7 bases at V and 5 bases at J; junction bases unmatched: 7. The CDR3 has 12 residues. Looked up from germline, CDR1 is GTSNPN and CDR2 is SVGIG (reference sequence). Building the TCR beta libraries relied on iRepertoire HTBI primers, and CDR3 regions underwent Arm-PCR. The authors' processing: Identification yielded approximately 60 TRBV and 14 TRBJ segments across samples. TCRdb re-called the multiplex PCR reads with MiXCR, one entry per CDR3 protein. TCRdb, not the original authors, processed these V and J calls. The sample has about 430,000 distinct CDR3 sequences; under 25% are singletons.

The sequence was collected from a female donor with Graves disease. This material consisted of peripheral blood mononuclear cells (PBMCs), taken when the disease was refractory, from a patient treated with antithyroid drugs. J is TRBJ1-1 and V is TRBV30; 7 positions match TRBD1. The DNA of the CDR3 is TGTGCCTATGTGACAGGGAGGACTGAAGCTTTCTTT. Amino acid sequence: CAYVTGRTEAFF.